One sample yielded the 18 T cell receptor beta chains listed below, sequenced in a study of blood T cell repertoires in COVID-19. TCRdb's copy holds only in-frame clones and misses some; the assay was immunoSEQ multiplex PCR. The sample includes 19,000 or so clones, around nine tenths seen only once; the top ten take 9.8%. The specimen sequenced was peripheral blood. The receptor set was obtained from a man between 40 and 49 years old with active COVID-19.

This clone appeared once. The chain employs TRBV24-1 and TRBJ1-2; the D is unclear. CDR1 KGHDR and CDR2 SFDVKD come from the germline V gene. The ends were cut back, 4 bases at V and 1 base at J, with 6 bases in the middle. There are 13 residues in the CDR3. CDR3 in amino acids: CATSEGVNYGYTF. As DNA, the CDR3 is TGTGCCACCAGTGAGGGAGTTAACTATGGCTACACCTTC.

The rearrangement joins TRBV7-9 to TRBJ2-7; 7 nucleotides align to TRBD2. V lost 5 bases to trimming and J lost 7 bases; unmatched junction nucleotides: 5. Germline CDR1 reads SEHNR; CDR2 reads FQNEAQ (reference sequence). The CDR3 is 12 amino acids. The CDR3 nucleotides are TGTGCCAGCAGCCTGGGGGGGACGGAGCAGTACTTC. Translating gives CASSLGGTEQYF.

The chain is built from TRBV7-6 and TRBJ1-6, with a possible D match to TRBD1 (6 bases). V gave up 3 bases and J gave up 1 base, with 7 bases separating them. Per the germline V gene, CDR1 is SGHVS and CDR2 is FNYEAQ. The CDR3 sequence is 15 residues long. The chain's CDR3 is CASSFTGSYNSPLHF. The CDR3 coding sequence is TGTGCCAGCAGCTTCACAGGGTCCTATAATTCACCCCTCCACTTT.

The V and J genes are TRBV11-1 and TRBJ2-2; 8 nucleotides line up with TRBD2. The CDR3 contains 15 residues. J was trimmed by 7 bases and V by 2 bases; bases with no gene match: 6. The germline gives CDR1 SGHAT, CDR2 FQDESV (reference sequence). The CDR3 region is CASSLLPGGVGELFF. CDR3 DNA: TGTGCCAGCAGCTTACTCCCGGGGGGGGTCGGGGAGCTGTTTTTT.

This rearrangement joins TRBV4-3 to TRBJ2-6; 7 bases are a match to TRBD1. This CDR3 has 19 residues. V lost 0 bases, J lost 1 base, and 9 bases stayed unmatched. CDR1 is LGHNA and CDR2 is YSLEER in the germline V gene. CDR3 loop: CASSQDFSGGGSGANVLTF. CDR3 DNA sequence: TGCGCCAGCAGCCAAGATTTCTCAGGGGGTGGATCTGGGGCCAACGTCCTGACTTTC.

The rearrangement links TRBV19 to TRBJ1-2, with 7 bases identical to TRBD1. The CDR3 has 13 amino acids. Losses at the gene ends were 3 bases for V and 10 bases for J; bases not matched to a gene: 8. Germline loops: CDR1 LNHDA, CDR2 SQIVND (reference sequence). DNA for the CDR3: TGTGCCAGTAGTATGAGAGGGGGACAGACCTACACCTTC. The encoded protein is CASSMRGGQTYTF.

The CDR3 DNA reads TGTGCCAGTAATAAGGGGGACGGTAGTAATCAGCCCCAGCATTTT. The encoded protein is CASNKGDGSNQPQHF. The genes are TRBV19 and TRBJ1-5; TRBD1 might be the D (6 bases). Trimming took 7 bases from V and 4 from J, leaving 17 bases between them. The CDR3 spans 15 residues. Germline assignment: CDR1 LNHDA and CDR2 SQIVND (reference sequence).

The V gene is TRBV7-2, the J gene TRBJ2-5, with TRBD2 matching over 11 bases. Germline CDR1 is SGHTA and CDR2 is FQGNSA. The V gene end was trimmed by 3 bases and the J gene end by 5 bases; junction bases not matched to a gene: 5. This CDR3 contains 15 residues. DNA of the CDR3: TGTGCCAGCAGCTTTGGACTAGCGGGCTCGGAGACCCAGTACTTC. The encoded protein is CASSFGLAGSETQYF.

For the CDR3, the DNA is TGTGCCAGCAGTCTACTAGCGGGAGCGACCTACGAGCAGTACTTC. Its protein is CASSLLAGATYEQYF. The chain uses TRBV6-5 and TRBJ2-7, with 11 nucleotides matching TRBD2. Germline lookup yields CDR1 MNHEY and CDR2 SVGAGI. Germline trimming cut 5 bases from V and 2 bases from J; bases unmatched to any gene: 5. This CDR3 has 15 amino acids.

This clone is a singleton in its sample. V usage is TRBV3-1 (or the pseudogene TRBV3-2) and J usage is TRBJ2-7, with D perhaps matching TRBD2 (6 bases). The CDR3 is made up of 16 amino acids. Germline V gives CDR1 LGHDT, CDR2 YNNKEL (reference sequence). The V end was cut by 2 bases, the J end by 0 bases, with 14 bases between. The CDR3 reads CASSQPLSGVSYEQYF. CDR3 in DNA: TGTGCCAGCAGCCAACCCCTTAGCGGTGTCTCCTACGAGCAGTACTTC.

This clone appeared a few times. The chain has TRBV6-6 and TRBJ1-5, with a weak D call TRBD1 (6 bases). The V gene lost 7 bases and the J gene lost 3 bases, with 19 bases spanning the gap. The CDR3 spans 16 residues. CDR1 and CDR2 (germline): MNHNY, SVGAGI (reference sequence). This chain's CDR3 is CASTPRGNRDNQPQHF. The CDR3 coding sequence is TGTGCCAGCACCCCACGAGGTAACAGGGACAATCAGCCCCAGCATTTT.

This chain connects TRBV2 to TRBJ2-1; 10 bases agree with TRBD2. This CDR3 has 15 amino acids. The V gene end was trimmed by 5 bases and the J gene end by 6 bases; junction bases not matched to a gene: 7. Germline CDR1 and CDR2: SNHLY and FYNNEI. The CDR3 nucleotides read TGTGCCAGCAGTTTAAGCGGGAGGGCCCTCAATGAGCAGTTCTTC. Protein sequence: CASSLSGRALNEQFF.

The rearrangement links TRBV25-1 to TRBJ2-1; 10 positions match TRBD1. CDR3 length: 14 amino acids. Germline trimming cut 7 bases from V and 5 bases from J; bases unmatched to any gene: 5. Germline values: CDR1 MGHDK, CDR2 SYGVNS. The CDR3 sequence is CASNRDRGNNEQFF. The CDR3 coding sequence is TGTGCCAGCAACCGGGACAGGGGTAACAATGAGCAGTTCTTC.

The V and J genes are TRBV25-1 and TRBJ1-2, with a possible D match to TRBD1 (6 bases). Germline values: CDR1 MGHDK, CDR2 SYGVNS. Trimming pared 3 bases from V and 2 bases from J, leaving 13 bases between. This CDR3 has 15 residues. The CDR3 is CASSDLSGENYGYTF. The CDR3, as DNA: TGTGCCAGCAGTGATTTGTCAGGGGAGAACTATGGCTACACCTTC.

The rearrangement uses TRBV7-9 and TRBJ2-5; 13 bases align to TRBD2. Per germline, CDR1 SEHNR and CDR2 FQNEAQ (reference sequence). With V trimmed by 5 bases and J by 5 bases, 5 bases remained unmatched. This CDR3 comprises 15 residues. The CDR3 sequence is CASSTSGRADETQYF. CDR3 bases: TGTGCCAGCAGCACTAGCGGGAGGGCCGACGAGACCCAGTACTTC.

Comments on this clone: The same CDR3 also results from other DNA sequences found in this sample. The V call is TRBV4-2, the J call TRBJ2-7; 9 nucleotides align to TRBD2. This CDR3 is built from 15 residues. In germline, CDR1 is LGHNA, CDR2 YNFKEQ. With V trimmed by 0 bases and J by 2 bases, 2 bases remained unmatched. The CDR3 DNA is TGTGCCAGCAGCCAAGAGGGCGGGAGGGCCTACGAGCAGTACTTC. Translated, it gives CASSQEGGRAYEQYF.

This chain joins TRBV9 and TRBJ2-2; 7 bases match TRBD2. Trimming cost V 4 bases and J 0 bases; bases outside gene matches: 6. The length of the CDR3 is 16 residues. Per germline, CDR1 SGDLS and CDR2 YYNGEE. This CDR3 is CASSTRLAPNTGELFF. The CDR3 DNA is TGTGCCAGCAGCACCCGACTAGCCCCGAACACCGGGGAGCTGTTTTTT.

The V and J genes are TRBV6-1 and TRBJ2-7, with 8 bases matching TRBD2. The germline V gene encodes CDR1 MNHNS and CDR2 SASEGT. The V segment lost 2 bases and the J segment 3 bases; nucleotides outside the gene matches: 6. This CDR3 spans 15 amino acids. CDR3 DNA sequence: TGTGCCAGCAGTGAATCGGGGGGGCCCCTCTACGAGCAGTACTTC. Translating gives CASSESGGPLYEQYF.